The 29 T cell receptor beta chains listed next were all sequenced from one sample in a study of chronic HIV infection and antiretroviral therapy. TCRdb itself ran the 5' RACE reads through MiXCR, one entry per CDR3 protein. The sample includes approximately 47,000 distinct CDR3 sequences, over 15% of them seen just once. Sequenced: peripheral blood. Receptor source: an adult who had HIV and had not received antiretroviral therapy, or was an uninfected healthy control (not recorded which).

The genes are TRBV28 and TRBJ1-5, with D possibly being TRBD1 (5 bases). The CDR3 runs to 16 residues. V dropped 1 base and J dropped 3 bases, with 13 bases sitting between them. Per germline, CDR1 MDHEN and CDR2 SYDVKM. CDR3 sequence reads: CASSLSRLGTNQPQHF. CDR3 DNA: TGTGCCAGCAGTTTATCTAGGTTAGGGACCAATCAGCCCCAGCATTTT.

This clonotype has more than one count but fewer than ten. The rearrangement uses TRBV4-1 and TRBJ2-2; no firm D call. This CDR3 has 14 amino acids. The V and J ends lost 7 bases and 5 bases respectively, with 14 bases between them. The V gene's germline CDR1 is MGHRA and CDR2 YSYEKL. The CDR3 DNA sequence: TGCGCCAGCACCCCGCTGGGCGTAACCGGGGAGCTGTTTTTT. As protein: CASTPLGVTGELFF.

This clonotype was picked up one time. CDR3 sequence reads: CASSPGQGMPTNEKLFF. The CDR3 region has the DNA TGTGCCAGCAGCCCGGGACAGGGCATGCCAACTAATGAAAAACTGTTTTTT. This chain uses TRBV28 with TRBJ1-4; the match to TRBD1 covers 9 bases. Germline trimming cut 6 bases from V and 0 bases from J; bases unmatched to any gene: 8. The CDR3 has 17 residues. The germline CDR1 and CDR2 sequences are MDHEN and SYDVKM.

This clonotype was picked up a small number of times. The chain recombines TRBV27 with TRBJ2-3, with TRBD2 matching 9 bases. Germline V gene lookup returns CDR1 MNHEY and CDR2 SMNVEV (reference sequence). The CDR3 sequence is 14 residues long. Germline trimming cut 7 bases from V and 4 bases from J; bases unmatched to any gene: 6. The chain's CDR3 is CASTEGTSPDTQYF. For the CDR3, the DNA is TGTGCCAGCACCGAAGGGACTAGCCCAGATACGCAGTATTTT.

J is TRBJ2-1 and V is TRBV3-1; 10 positions agree with TRBD2. CDR3 length: 16 amino acids. V shed 4 bases and J 5 bases; nucleotides not matched to a gene: 8. Germline-derived CDR1 and CDR2 are LGHDT and YNNKEL (reference sequence). In DNA, the CDR3 is TGTGCCAGCAGCCTCGCGGGACTAGCGCCTAACAATGAGCAGTTCTTC. As protein: CASSLAGLAPNNEQFF.

This sequence joins TRBV5-6 and TRBJ2-1, with D unresolved. Germline CDR1 SGHDT, CDR2 YYEEEE. Trimming took 3 bases from V and 0 from J, leaving 13 bases between them. The CDR3 extends over 16 amino acids. This CDR3 is CASSSLVRHSYNEQFF. The CDR3, as DNA: TGTGCCAGCAGCTCCCTAGTGAGGCACTCCTACAATGAGCAGTTCTTC.

This clonotype occurred a few times. The chain carries TRBV6-5 and TRBJ2-4; D may be TRBD2 (5 bases). Trimming left V 5 bases short and J 3 bases short, with 20 bases between. The CDR3 length is 17 residues. Germline values: CDR1 MNHEY, CDR2 SVGAGI. The CDR3 DNA follows: TGTGCCAGCAGTCAAATGACGGGGAGCGAAATCAAAAACATTCAGTACTTC. Protein: CASSQMTGSEIKNIQYF.

This clonotype occurred a few times. This chain joins TRBV20-1 and TRBJ1-3, with 8 bases aligning to TRBD1. Trimming took 1 base from V and 0 from J; bases not matched to a gene: 8. Germline V lookup: CDR1 DFQATT, CDR2 SNEGSKA (reference sequence). The CDR3 loop spans 17 amino acids. The CDR3 is CSARGYRDRSSGNTIYF. DNA of the CDR3: TGCAGTGCTAGAGGTTACCGGGACAGGAGCTCTGGAAACACCATATATTTT.

This clonotype came up many times. This chain links TRBV28 with TRBJ1-2; 9 bases are a match to TRBD1. The CDR3 length is 15 residues. The V and J ends lost 6 bases and 2 bases, in that order; junction bases with no gene match: 7. Germline CDR1 reads MDHEN; CDR2 reads SYDVKM. CDR3 region: CASRKTGGGNYGYTF. CDR3 DNA sequence: TGTGCCAGCAGAAAGACAGGGGGGGGCAACTATGGCTACACCTTC.

This chain links TRBV10-3 with TRBJ2-1; D is perhaps TRBD1 or TRBD2 (6 bases each). CDR3 size: 15 residues. Trimming took 2 bases from V and 5 from J, leaving 13 bases between them. Germline V gene data show CDR1 as ENHRY and CDR2 as SYGVKD. The CDR3, as DNA: TGTGCCATCAGTGAGAGGGGGGCGCGGGACAATGAGCAGTTCTTC. It is translated as CAISERGARDNEQFF.

The chain links TRBV29-1 to TRBJ2-7; 9 nucleotides align to TRBD1. Germline CDR1 and CDR2: SQVTM and ANQGSEA. The CDR3 extends over 16 amino acids. After removal of 8 bases from V and 0 bases from J, the junction contained 14 bases not matched to a gene. As DNA, the CDR3 is TGCAGCACCCGGACAGGGGTCATGGGAAGCTCCTACGAGCAGTACTTC. Translated, it gives CSTRTGVMGSSYEQYF.

V gene TRBV11-2 combines with J gene TRBJ2-7; no clear D gene. Trimming took off 1 base at V and 2 bases at J, with 12 bases between the two ends. CDR3 length equals 15 residues. Germline lookup yields CDR1 SGHAT and CDR2 FQNNGV. In DNA, the CDR3 is TGTGCCAGCAGCTTAGTAGGGCTCCCAACCTACGAGCAGTACTTC. Its protein product is CASSLVGLPTYEQYF.

V usage is TRBV12-3 or TRBV12-4 and J usage is TRBJ2-2; no reliable D call. Trimming took off 3 bases at V and 3 bases at J, with 11 bases between the two ends. The CDR3 has 15 amino acids. CDR3 protein: CASSFVGPDTGELFF. The CDR3 region has the DNA TGTGCCAGCAGTTTTGTAGGGCCGGACACCGGGGAGCTGTTTTTT.

This clonotype showed up just a few times. The chain is built from TRBV6-6 and TRBJ2-7; D is ambiguous. Per germline, CDR1 MNHNY and CDR2 SVGAGI (reference sequence). CDR3 length equals 12 residues. Trimming pared 6 bases from V and 6 bases from J, leaving 12 bases between. CDR3: CASRLDRAEQYF. The CDR3 region has the DNA TGTGCCAGCAGACTCGACCGGGCCGAGCAGTACTTC.

The V gene is TRBV7-9, the J gene TRBJ2-2; tentatively, D is TRBD2 (5 bases). The CDR3 is 16 residues long. Between the trimmed V and J ends, which lost 5 bases and 3 bases, there was a span of 16 bases. CDR1 SEHNR and CDR2 FQNEAQ come from the germline V gene (reference sequence). The CDR3 nucleotides are TGTGCCAGCAGCCGTCTCTTAGGGAGTCACACCGGGGAGCTGTTTTTT. Encoded protein: CASSRLLGSHTGELFF.

This clonotype has more than one count but fewer than ten. This chain links TRBV27 with TRBJ2-3; a possible D gene is TRBD2 (7 bases). The CDR3 has 14 amino acids. Germline-derived CDR1 and CDR2 are MNHEY and SMNVEV (reference sequence). V was pared by 7 bases and J by 4 bases, with 15 bases between. CDR3 sequence reads: CASTVGGRPDTQYF. The CDR3 DNA reads as TGTGCCAGCACGGTGGGGGGGCGCCCAGATACGCAGTATTTT.

This clonotype was picked up a small number of times. The V and J genes are TRBV20-1 and TRBJ2-3; weak D call: TRBD2 (6 bases). This CDR3 spans 12 amino acids. V was trimmed by 5 bases and J by 0 bases, leaving 6 bases between them. The germline V gene encodes CDR1 DFQATT and CDR2 SNEGSKA (reference sequence). The CDR3 nucleotides read TGCAGTGCTGCGGGAAGCACAGATACGCAGTATTTT. As protein: CSAAGSTDTQYF.

This clonotype was counted many times. The CDR3 DNA sequence: TGTGCCAGCAGCTGGGGAACAGACGATCAGCCCCAGCATTTT. It codes for CASSWGTDDQPQHF. The V gene is TRBV5-6, the J gene TRBJ1-5; D unresolved. Deletions cut 3 bases from V and 5 bases from J, with 12 bases between. CDR3 length: 14 amino acids. CDR1 SGHDT and CDR2 YYEEEE come from the germline V gene.

This clonotype was counted only a few times. The CDR3 is CSAGASGLKETQYF. The CDR3 DNA reads as TGCAGTGCTGGAGCTAGCGGTCTAAAAGAGACCCAGTACTTC. V usage is TRBV20-1 and J usage is TRBJ2-5; 7 bases map to TRBD2. This CDR3 spans 14 amino acids. Looked up from germline, CDR1 is DFQATT and CDR2 is SNEGSKA (reference sequence). The V and J ends lost 5 bases and 3 bases, in that order; junction bases with no gene match: 9.

This clonotype was seen ten or more times. The chain couples TRBV24-1 to TRBJ2-6; D is possibly TRBD2 (5 bases). Germline values: CDR1 KGHDR, CDR2 SFDVKD. With 9 bases removed from V and 0 bases from J, the gap between germline ends came to 11 bases. This CDR3 contains 15 residues. The CDR3 DNA sequence: TGTGCCACCGGGGAGAGTGACTCTGGGGCCAACGTCCTGACTTTC. This encodes CATGESDSGANVLTF.

In this sample, this clonotype turned up a few times. The rearrangement uses TRBV6-2 or TRBV6-3 and TRBJ2-1; 10 bases map to TRBD2. Germline values: CDR1 MNHEY, CDR2 SVGEGT. The CDR3 has 15 amino acids. J lost 8 bases, V lost 7 bases, and 11 bases had no gene match. CDR3 residues: CASISSGRPGDEQFF. The CDR3 DNA reads as TGTGCCAGCATTAGTAGCGGGAGGCCCGGGGATGAGCAGTTCTTC.

This rearrangement joins TRBV6-4 to TRBJ2-3; TRBD2 aligns across 11 bases. The V segment lost 7 bases and the J segment 3 bases; nucleotides outside the gene matches: 6. The V gene's germline CDR1 is MRHNA and CDR2 SNTAGT. The CDR3 is 15 amino acids. Here the CDR3 DNA reads TGTGCCAGCAAGAAGCTAGCGGGAGGTACAGATACGCAGTATTTT. Translated: CASKKLAGGTDTQYF.

Points on this clonotype: An end of the junction differs from the germline gene, which may be a read error. The chain links TRBV29-1 to TRBJ2-5; tentative D call: TRBD2 (7 bases). The CDR3 has 12 residues. Germline CDR1 SQVTM, CDR2 ANQGSEA. The CDR3 DNA reads TGCAGCACCGAGGGGGGGGAGGAGACCCCGTACTTC. It encodes CSTEGGEETPYF.

The gene calls are TRBV28 and TRBJ1-5; 8 bases line up with TRBD1. Germline trimming cut 6 bases from V and 6 bases from J; bases unmatched to any gene: 4. Germline values: CDR1 MDHEN, CDR2 SYDVKM. The CDR3 loop spans 13 amino acids. This CDR3 is CASSDRGSQPQHF. In DNA, the CDR3 is TGTGCCAGCAGCGACAGGGGTAGTCAGCCCCAGCATTTT.

This clonotype was detected a few times. CDR3 nucleotide sequence: TGTGCCAGCAGTTGGGCGCGGGATAATTCACCCCTCCACTTT. Its protein product is CASSWARDNSPLHF. V gene TRBV25-1 combines with J gene TRBJ1-6; D not resolved. The CDR3 contains 14 residues. With 5 bases removed from V and 5 bases from J, the gap between germline ends came to 10 bases. Germline V gene lookup returns CDR1 MGHDK and CDR2 SYGVNS.

The chain combines TRBV5-5 with TRBJ2-7; D might be TRBD1 (6 bases). The V gene lost 1 base and the J gene lost 12 bases, with 14 bases spanning the gap. CDR1 is SGHKS and CDR2 is YYEKEE in the germline V gene (reference sequence). The CDR3 loop spans 12 amino acids. CDR3 nucleotide sequence: TGTGCCAGCAGCTTGAAGACAGGCGCATGGTACTTC. Its protein product is CASSLKTGAWYF.

V gene TRBV5-6 combines with J gene TRBJ2-2, with 7 bases matching TRBD1. The CDR3 covers 16 residues. V was clipped by 1 base and J by 1 base; unmatched bases: 4. Germline CDR1 reads SGHDT; CDR2 reads YYEEEE. The CDR3 loop is CASSLRTGVNTGELFF. Written as DNA, the CDR3 is TGTGCCAGCAGCTTGCGAACAGGGGTGAACACCGGGGAGCTGTTTTTT.

This clonotype was counted at least ten times. The chain carries TRBV7-9 and TRBJ2-7; TRBD1 matches 8 bases. CDR1 SEHNR and CDR2 FQNEAQ come from the germline V gene (reference sequence). The V segment lost 5 bases and the J segment 2 bases; nucleotides outside the gene matches: 5. The CDR3 extends over 14 amino acids. The chain's CDR3 is CASSPGQGPYEQYF. CDR3 DNA sequence: TGTGCCAGCAGCCCAGGACAGGGCCCCTACGAGCAGTACTTC.

The rearrangement joins TRBV12-3 or TRBV12-4 to TRBJ1-1; a weak D match, TRBD1 (6 bases). The CDR3 loop spans 15 amino acids. Trimming removed 7 bases at V and 1 base at J, with 16 bases between. CDR3 region: CASTHRVTPNTEAFF. CDR3 in DNA: TGTGCCAGCACCCACAGGGTGACCCCGAACACTGAAGCTTTCTTT.